Listed here are 15 T cell receptor beta chains from one sample, sequenced in a study of identifying expanded T cells in peripheral blood. Clones were sequenced by immunoSEQ multiplex PCR, and TCRdb holds only the in-frame ones, with some missing. The table lists roughly 63,000 clones, under 85% of them singletons. The sample was blood. The receptors were sampled from a person between 18 and 70 years old in good health.

V gene TRBV6-5 combines with J gene TRBJ2-7; 7 positions match TRBD1. The junction had 8 bases not matched to a gene; V was cut back by 0 bases and J by 3 bases. The germline V gene has CDR1 MNHEY and CDR2 SVGAGI. This CDR3 has 16 residues. The CDR3 nucleotides read TGTGCCAGCAGTTACTCTACGGGACAGAAGCACTACGAGCAGTACTTC. Its protein is CASSYSTGQKHYEQYF.

The chain links TRBV2 to TRBJ2-5; tentative D call: TRBD2 (5 bases). Germline V lookup: CDR1 SNHLY, CDR2 FYNNEI. V was cut by 2 bases and J by 3 bases, with 10 bases left in between. This CDR3 has 14 amino acids. CDR3 DNA: TGTGCCAGCAGTGAATATCGGGGAGAAGAGACCCAGTACTTC. Translated, it gives CASSEYRGEETQYF.

V is TRBV5-6 and J is TRBJ1-1, with D hard to call. Deletions cut 0 bases from V and 7 bases from J, with 10 bases between. This CDR3 has 13 amino acids. Germline CDR1 and CDR2: SGHDT and YYEEEE. As DNA, the CDR3 is TGTGCCAGCAGCTTGGGGGCGGGCCTTGAAGCTTTCTTT. This codes for CASSLGAGLEAFF.

This chain links TRBV5-1 with TRBJ2-1; D is undetermined. The germline V and J ends were trimmed by 0 bases and 6 bases, with 7 bases remaining between them. The CDR3 sequence is 13 residues long. Germline V gene sequence: CDR1 SGHRS, CDR2 YFSETQ. CDR3 amino acids: CASSLDPLNEQFF. As DNA, the CDR3 is TGCGCCAGCAGCTTGGATCCGCTCAATGAGCAGTTCTTC.

The chain is built from TRBV4-2 and TRBJ2-5; 11 bases line up with TRBD2. Looked up from germline, CDR1 is LGHNA and CDR2 is YNFKEQ. V gave up 4 bases and J gave up 4 bases; unmatched junction bases: 8. The length of the CDR3 is 16 residues. The CDR3 here is CASSRTLAGEGETQYF. CDR3 nucleotide sequence: TGTGCCAGCAGCCGTACACTAGCGGGAGAGGGAGAGACCCAGTACTTC.

V usage is TRBV4-2 and J usage is TRBJ1-1; 8 nucleotides line up with TRBD1. CDR1 is LGHNA, CDR2 YNFKEQ, per germline. The CDR3 is made up of 16 amino acids. Trimming removed 4 bases from V and 5 bases from J; junction bases left unmatched: 12. The CDR3 here is CASSRGGQDQGTEAFF. In nucleotides, the CDR3 is TGTGCCAGCAGCCGGGGGGGACAGGACCAGGGGACTGAAGCTTTCTTT.

This chain joins TRBV6-1 and TRBJ2-7, with D maybe TRBD2 (6 bases). Deletions cut 0 bases from V and 3 bases from J, with 12 bases between. This CDR3 contains 15 residues. Germline V gene data show CDR1 as MNHNS and CDR2 as SASEGT. In nucleotides, the CDR3 is TGTGCCAGCAGTGAAGCCTCACAAGCGGGCTACGAGCAGTACGTC. Translation gives CASSEASQAGYEQYV.

This clone occurred once. The chain combines TRBV6-1 with TRBJ1-2; D gene uncertain. The CDR3 consists of 11 residues. V was pared by 8 bases and J by 1 base, with 5 bases between. Germline CDR1 reads MNHNS; CDR2 reads SASEGT. The DNA for the CDR3 is TGTGCCAGCGTCCTTAACTATGGCTACACCTTC. Amino acid sequence: CASVLNYGYTF.

The gene calls are TRBV5-1 and TRBJ2-7, with TRBD2 matching over 13 bases. CDR1 SGHRS and CDR2 YFSETQ come from the germline V gene. The length of the CDR3 is 14 residues. J lost 5 bases, V lost 4 bases, and 3 bases had no gene match. The CDR3 loop is CASSMTSGRHEQYF. The CDR3 DNA sequence: TGCGCCAGCAGCATGACTAGCGGGAGGCACGAGCAGTACTTC.

This clone has more than one count but fewer than ten. The J gene is TRBJ2-3, the V gene TRBV6-1; a possible D gene is TRBD1 (6 bases). Trimming took off 6 bases at V and 0 bases at J, with 7 bases between the two ends. CDR3 length: 13 residues. Germline CDR1 reads MNHNS; CDR2 reads SASEGT. The CDR3 sequence is CASSQGSTDTQYF. CDR3 sequence (DNA): TGTGCCAGCAGCCAGGGGAGCACAGATACGCAGTATTTT.

The rearrangement joins TRBV2 to TRBJ1-5; D is uncertain. Germline assignment: CDR1 SNHLY and CDR2 FYNNEI. This CDR3 is built from 16 residues. The ends were cut back, 1 base at V and 3 bases at J, with 13 bases in the middle. CDR3 nucleotide sequence: TGTGCCAGCAGTGAAGGTTTTCCGGAGACCAATCAGCCCCAGCATTTT. Its translation: CASSEGFPETNQPQHF.

CDR3 sequence (DNA): TGTGCCTGGACTAGGCGGGGGGCCGGTCAGCCCCAGCATTTT. This sequence encodes CAWTRRGAGQPQHF. This sequence joins TRBV30 and TRBJ1-5; D may be TRBD1 (6 bases). Germline V gives CDR1 GTSNPN, CDR2 SVGIG (reference sequence). V shed 4 bases and J shed 6 bases, with 16 bases lying between them. The CDR3 spans 14 residues.

In its sample, this clone was seen once. The chain is built from TRBV20-1 and TRBJ2-3, with no clear D. This CDR3 contains 11 residues. CDR1 is DFQATT, CDR2 SNEGSKA, per germline (reference sequence). The germline V and J ends were trimmed by 4 bases and 5 bases, with 7 bases remaining between them. This CDR3 is CSATVVDTQYF. The CDR3, as DNA: TGCAGTGCTACAGTCGTAGATACGCAGTATTTT.

V is TRBV5-1 and J is TRBJ1-1, with D hard to call. Germline V gene lookup returns CDR1 SGHRS and CDR2 YFSETQ. Trimming took off 2 bases at V and 1 base at J, with 12 bases between the two ends. This CDR3 has 15 amino acids. The CDR3 nucleotides read TGCGCCAGCAGCTTTTTAATATCGGGGAACACTGAAGCTTTCTTT. Translating gives CASSFLISGNTEAFF.

The chain couples TRBV6-4 to TRBJ2-5, with unresolved D. This CDR3 is 17 amino acids long. V was pared by 6 bases and J by 4 bases, with 24 bases between. Germline CDR1 reads MRHNA; CDR2 reads SNTAGT. The CDR3 protein is CASSALLTDRWIETQYF. CDR3 DNA sequence: TGTGCCAGCAGCGCCCTCTTGACGGACCGATGGATAGAGACCCAGTACTTC.